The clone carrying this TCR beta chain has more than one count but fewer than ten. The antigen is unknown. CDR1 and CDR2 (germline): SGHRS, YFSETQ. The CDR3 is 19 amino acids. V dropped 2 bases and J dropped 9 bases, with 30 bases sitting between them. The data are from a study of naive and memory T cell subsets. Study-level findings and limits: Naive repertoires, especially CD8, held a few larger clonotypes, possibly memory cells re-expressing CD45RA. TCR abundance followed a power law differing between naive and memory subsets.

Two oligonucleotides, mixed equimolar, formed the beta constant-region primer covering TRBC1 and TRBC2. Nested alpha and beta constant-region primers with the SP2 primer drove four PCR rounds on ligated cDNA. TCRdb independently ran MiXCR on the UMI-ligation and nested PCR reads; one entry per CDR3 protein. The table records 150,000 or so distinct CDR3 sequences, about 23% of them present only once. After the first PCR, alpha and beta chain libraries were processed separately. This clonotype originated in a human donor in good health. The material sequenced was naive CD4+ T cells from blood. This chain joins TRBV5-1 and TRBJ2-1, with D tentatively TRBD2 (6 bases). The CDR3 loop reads CASSLSGTGRLMGVFEQFF. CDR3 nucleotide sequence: TGCGCCAGCAGCTTATCAGGGACTGGGCGCCTCATGGGGGTTTTTGAGCAGTTCTTC.